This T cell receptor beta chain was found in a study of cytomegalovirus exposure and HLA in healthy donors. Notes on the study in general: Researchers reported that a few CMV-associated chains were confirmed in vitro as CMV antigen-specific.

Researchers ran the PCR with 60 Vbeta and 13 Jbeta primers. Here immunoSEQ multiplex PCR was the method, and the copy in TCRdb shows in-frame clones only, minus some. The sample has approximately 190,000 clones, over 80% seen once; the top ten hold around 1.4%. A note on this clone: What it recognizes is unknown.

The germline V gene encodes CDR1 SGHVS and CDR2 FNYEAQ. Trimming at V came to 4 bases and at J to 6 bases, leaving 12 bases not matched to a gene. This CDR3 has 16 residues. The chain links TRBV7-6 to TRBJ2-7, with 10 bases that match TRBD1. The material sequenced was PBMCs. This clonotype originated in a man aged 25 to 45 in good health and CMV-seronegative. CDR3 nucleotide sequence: TGTGCCAGCAGCTCGCGAATAGGGGGGACAGGGGTCGAGCAGTACTTC. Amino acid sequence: CASSSRIGGTGVEQYF.